These 12 T cell receptor beta chains were all obtained from the same sample, sequenced in a study of blood T cell repertoires in COVID-19. Generated by immunoSEQ multiplex PCR, the TCRdb table keeps only in-frame clones and is missing some. The table has 85,000 to 120,000 clones, 84% seen once; the top ten hold 11% to 15%. The source material was peripheral blood. Every receptor here comes from an older woman with acute or convalescent COVID-19.

The V gene is TRBV7-6, the J gene TRBJ2-1; 8 bases match TRBD1. Germline V gives CDR1 SGHVS, CDR2 FNYEAQ. CDR3 length equals 16 residues. Trimming removed 4 bases from V and 5 bases from J; junction bases left unmatched: 10. DNA for the CDR3: TGTGCCAGCAGCTCTCCTAGGGACAGGAACCACAATGAGCAGTTCTTC. It is translated as CASSSPRDRNHNEQFF.

The genes are TRBV5-4 and TRBJ2-6; 9 positions match TRBD1. After removal of 4 bases from V and 0 bases from J, the junction contained 5 bases not matched to a gene. Germline values: CDR1 SGHNT, CDR2 YYREEE (reference sequence). The CDR3 runs 17 residues. CDR3 in DNA: TGTGCCAGCAGCCCGGGACAGGGCCGCTCTGGGGCCAACGTCCTGACTTTC. Its translation is CASSPGQGRSGANVLTF.

The genes are TRBV5-1 and TRBJ1-1; D call uncertain. The CDR3 loop spans 14 amino acids. Germline V lookup: CDR1 SGHRS, CDR2 YFSETQ. The V end lost 2 bases, the J end lost 10 bases, and 18 bases lay between the germline ends. For the CDR3, the DNA is TGCGCCAGCAGCTTCACCGGGGAGTCGGGTGGAGCTTTCTTT. Its protein product is CASSFTGESGGAFF.

The chain links TRBV27 to TRBJ1-6; the match to TRBD1 covers 9 bases. Germline lookup yields CDR1 MNHEY and CDR2 SMNVEV (reference sequence). Germline trimming cut 6 bases from V and 6 bases from J; bases unmatched to any gene: 6. CDR3 length: 15 amino acids. In nucleotides, the CDR3 is TGTGCCAGCAGGTTAGGACAGGGGATTAATTCACCCCTCCACTTT. It translates to CASRLGQGINSPLHF.

In this sample, this clone turned up once. The chain combines TRBV19 with TRBJ2-3; 9 positions match TRBD2. The V segment lost 3 bases and the J segment 4 bases; nucleotides outside the gene matches: 17. Per germline, CDR1 LNHDA and CDR2 SQIVND (reference sequence). The CDR3 runs 19 residues. CDR3 bases: TGTGCCAGTAGTATGGGCCCTGGTAGCGGGGGATTCCGTGCAGATACGCAGTATTTT. It specifies CASSMGPGSGGFRADTQYF. Filled out from reference TRBV19 and TRBJ2-3, the complete variable domain reads DGGITQSPKYLFRKEGQNVTLSCEQNLNHDAMYWYRQDPGQGLRLIYYSQIVNDFQKGDIAEGYSVSREKKESFPLTVTSAQKNPTAFYLCASSMGPGSGGFRADTQYFGPGTRLTVL.

The chain is built from TRBV11-1 and TRBJ1-1; TRBD1 is a possible D gene (5 bases). Trimming pared 5 bases from V and 3 bases from J, leaving 16 bases between. Germline assignment: CDR1 SGHAT and CDR2 FQDESV (reference sequence). The CDR3 totals 15 residues. The CDR3 sequence is CASSAGGGGDTEAFF. Here the CDR3 DNA reads TGTGCCAGCAGCGCGGGGGGAGGAGGGGACACTGAAGCTTTCTTT.

V usage is TRBV7-2 and J usage is TRBJ1-2; D remains unclear. Germline CDR1 reads SGHTA; CDR2 reads FQGNSA. Trimming took 5 bases from V and 2 from J, leaving 15 bases between them. This CDR3 comprises 15 residues. CDR3 protein: CASSLDSNSNYGYTF. DNA for the CDR3: TGTGCCAGCAGCCTCGACTCCAACTCAAACTATGGCTACACCTTC.

The CDR3, as DNA: TGCGCCAGCAGCTTGCAGGGACAGGGGATCACAGATACGCAGTATTTT. Translation gives CASSLQGQGITDTQYF. This chain uses TRBV5-1 with TRBJ2-3; 10 bases map to TRBD1. Trimming removed 1 base from V and 2 bases from J; junction bases left unmatched: 4. Germline V lookup: CDR1 SGHRS, CDR2 YFSETQ. CDR3 size: 16 residues.

In this sample, this clone turned up once. The chain couples TRBV30 to TRBJ1-4, with 10 nucleotides matching TRBD1. V lost 3 bases, J lost 6 bases, and 4 bases stayed unmatched. This CDR3 is built from 14 residues. Per germline, CDR1 GTSNPN and CDR2 SVGIG (reference sequence). The CDR3 sequence is CAWRTGGGYEKLFF. DNA of the CDR3: TGTGCCTGGAGGACAGGGGGCGGTTATGAAAAACTGTTTTTT.

This CDR3 reads CASSLVFTLYGQSDNINEQFF. Here the CDR3 DNA reads TGCGCCAGCAGCTTGGTATTTACCCTATACGGACAGTCAGATAATATCAATGAGCAGTTCTTC. The gene calls are TRBV5-1 and TRBJ2-1, with D possibly being TRBD1 (6 bases). Germline CDR1 reads SGHRS; CDR2 reads YFSETQ. The CDR3 runs to 21 residues. With 0 bases removed from V and 6 bases from J, the gap between germline ends came to 31 bases.

The genes are TRBV6-2 or TRBV6-3 and TRBJ2-7; a weak D match, TRBD2 (6 bases). Per the germline V gene, CDR1 is MNHEY and CDR2 is SVGEGT. This CDR3 contains 15 residues. V lost 6 bases to trimming and J lost 1 base, with 16 bases between them. The CDR3 region is CASSPGTALSYEQYF. The CDR3 nucleotides are TGTGCCAGCAGCCCCGGGACTGCACTTTCCTACGAGCAGTACTTC.

This clone appeared once. The CDR3 DNA reads as TGTGCCAGCAACCCGAGCTCCTACAATGAGCAGTTCTTC. Its protein is CASNPSSYNEQFF. The chain uses TRBV2 and TRBJ2-1; D is uncertain. Germline lookup yields CDR1 SNHLY and CDR2 FYNNEI. The CDR3 contains 13 residues. The V gene lost 7 bases and the J gene lost 0 bases, with 7 bases spanning the gap.